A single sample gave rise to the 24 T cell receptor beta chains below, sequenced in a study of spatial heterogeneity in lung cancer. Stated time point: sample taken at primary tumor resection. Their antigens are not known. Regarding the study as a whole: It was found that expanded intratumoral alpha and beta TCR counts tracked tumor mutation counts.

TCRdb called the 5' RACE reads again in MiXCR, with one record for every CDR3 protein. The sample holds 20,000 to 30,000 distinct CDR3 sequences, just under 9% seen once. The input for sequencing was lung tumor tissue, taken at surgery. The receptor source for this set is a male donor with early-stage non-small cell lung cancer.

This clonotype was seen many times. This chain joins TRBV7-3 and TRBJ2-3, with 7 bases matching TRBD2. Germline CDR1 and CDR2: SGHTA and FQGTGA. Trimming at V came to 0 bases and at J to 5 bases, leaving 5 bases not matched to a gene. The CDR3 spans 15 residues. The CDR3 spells CASSLTGSSGDTQYF. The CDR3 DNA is TGTGCCAGCAGCTTAACCGGGTCTAGCGGAGATACGCAGTATTTT.

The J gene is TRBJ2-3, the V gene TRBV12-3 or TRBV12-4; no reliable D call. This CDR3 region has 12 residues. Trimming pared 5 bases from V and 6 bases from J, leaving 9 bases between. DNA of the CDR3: TGTGCCAGCAGTCCCCTTAGGGATACGCAGTATTTT. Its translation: CASSPLRDTQYF.

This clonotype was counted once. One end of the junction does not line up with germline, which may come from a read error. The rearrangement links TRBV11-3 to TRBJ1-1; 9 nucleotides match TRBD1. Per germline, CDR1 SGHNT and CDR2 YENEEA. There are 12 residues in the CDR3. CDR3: CASSQTGGQPVF. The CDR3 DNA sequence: TGTGCCAGCAGCCAGACAGGGGGACAGCCTGTCTTT.

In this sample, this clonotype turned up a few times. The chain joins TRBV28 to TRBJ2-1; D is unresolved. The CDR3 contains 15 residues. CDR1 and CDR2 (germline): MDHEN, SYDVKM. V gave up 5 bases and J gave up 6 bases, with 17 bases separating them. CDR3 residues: CASSKAGRLGNEQFF. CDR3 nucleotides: TGTGCCAGCAGTAAGGCCGGTAGGCTTGGCAATGAGCAGTTCTTC.

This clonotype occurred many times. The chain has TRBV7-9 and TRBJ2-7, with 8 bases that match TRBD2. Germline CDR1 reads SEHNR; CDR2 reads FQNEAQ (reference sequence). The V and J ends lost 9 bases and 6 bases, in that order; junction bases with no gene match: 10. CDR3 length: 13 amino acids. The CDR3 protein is CASGTRSDFEQYF. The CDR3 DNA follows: TGTGCCAGTGGGACTAGATCTGATTTCGAGCAGTACTTC.

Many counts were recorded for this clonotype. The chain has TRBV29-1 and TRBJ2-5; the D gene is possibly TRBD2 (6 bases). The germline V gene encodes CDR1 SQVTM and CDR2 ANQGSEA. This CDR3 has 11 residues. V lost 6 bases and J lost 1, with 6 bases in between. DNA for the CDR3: TGCAGCGTAGCGGGCCAAGAGACCCAGTACTTC. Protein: CSVAGQETQYF.

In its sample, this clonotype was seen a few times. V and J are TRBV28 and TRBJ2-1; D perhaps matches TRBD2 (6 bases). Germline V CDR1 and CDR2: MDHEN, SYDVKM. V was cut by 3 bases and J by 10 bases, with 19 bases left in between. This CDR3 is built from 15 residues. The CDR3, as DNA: TGTGCCAGCAGTTTTAGCGGCGTAGGTATTGGGGAGCAGTTCTTC. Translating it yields CASSFSGVGIGEQFF.

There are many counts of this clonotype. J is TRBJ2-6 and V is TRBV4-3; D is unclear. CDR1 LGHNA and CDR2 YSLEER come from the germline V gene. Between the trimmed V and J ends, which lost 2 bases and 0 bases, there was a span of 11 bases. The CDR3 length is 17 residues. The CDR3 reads CASSQLTPGSGANVLTF. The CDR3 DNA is TGCGCCAGCAGCCAACTCACACCAGGCTCTGGGGCCAACGTCCTGACTTTC.

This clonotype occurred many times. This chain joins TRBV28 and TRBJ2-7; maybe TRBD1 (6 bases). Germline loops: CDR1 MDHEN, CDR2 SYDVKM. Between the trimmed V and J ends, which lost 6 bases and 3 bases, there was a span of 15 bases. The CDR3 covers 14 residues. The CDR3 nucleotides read TGTGCCAGCAGCTACAGGGCGAGGAACTACGAGCAGTACTTC. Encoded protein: CASSYRARNYEQYF. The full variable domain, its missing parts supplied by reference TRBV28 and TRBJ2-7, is DVKVTQSSRYLVKRTGEKVFLECVQDMDHENMFWYRQDPGLGLRLIYFSYDVKMKEKGDIPEGYSVSREKKERFSLILESASTNQTSMYLCASSYRARNYEQYFGPGTRLTVT.

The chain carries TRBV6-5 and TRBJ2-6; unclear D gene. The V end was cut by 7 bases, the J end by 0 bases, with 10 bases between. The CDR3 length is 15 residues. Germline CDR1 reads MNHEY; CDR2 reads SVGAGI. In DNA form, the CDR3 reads TGTGCCAGCAAGGTCACAAACTCTGGGGCCAACGTCCTGACTTTC. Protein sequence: CASKVTNSGANVLTF.

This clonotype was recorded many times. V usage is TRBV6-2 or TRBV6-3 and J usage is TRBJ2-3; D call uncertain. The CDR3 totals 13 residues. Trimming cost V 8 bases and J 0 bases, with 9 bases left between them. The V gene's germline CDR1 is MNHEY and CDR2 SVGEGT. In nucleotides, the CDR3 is TGTGCCAGCTTTGATAGTAGCACAGATACGCAGTATTTT. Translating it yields CASFDSSTDTQYF.

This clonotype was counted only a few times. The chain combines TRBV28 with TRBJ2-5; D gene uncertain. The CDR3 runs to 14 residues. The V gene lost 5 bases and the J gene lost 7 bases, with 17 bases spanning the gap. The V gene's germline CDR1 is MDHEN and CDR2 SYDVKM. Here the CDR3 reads CASSPWVSGGTQYF. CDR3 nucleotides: TGTGCCAGCAGTCCCTGGGTCTCCGGCGGGACCCAGTACTTC. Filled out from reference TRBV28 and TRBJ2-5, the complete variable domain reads DVKVTQSSRYLVKRTGEKVFLECVQDMDHENMFWYRQDPGLGLRLIYFSYDVKMKEKGDIPEGYSVSREKKERFSLILESASTNQTSMYLCASSPWVSGGTQYFGPGTRLLVL.

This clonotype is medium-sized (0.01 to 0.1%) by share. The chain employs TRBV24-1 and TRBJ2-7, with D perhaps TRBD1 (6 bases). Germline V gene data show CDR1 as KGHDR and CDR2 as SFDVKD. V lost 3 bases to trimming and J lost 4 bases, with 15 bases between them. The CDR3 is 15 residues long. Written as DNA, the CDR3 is TGTGCCACCAGTGATGGGACAAAAGCAAGGTACGAGCAGTACTTC. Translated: CATSDGTKARYEQYF.

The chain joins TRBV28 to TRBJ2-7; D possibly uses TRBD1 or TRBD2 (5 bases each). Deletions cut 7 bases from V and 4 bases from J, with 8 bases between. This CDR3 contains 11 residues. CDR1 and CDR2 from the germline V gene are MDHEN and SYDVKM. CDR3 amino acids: CASTWGYEQYF. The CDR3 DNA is TGTGCCAGCACCTGGGGGTACGAGCAGTACTTC. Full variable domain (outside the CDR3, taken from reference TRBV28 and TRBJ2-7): DVKVTQSSRYLVKRTGEKVFLECVQDMDHENMFWYRQDPGLGLRLIYFSYDVKMKEKGDIPEGYSVSREKKERFSLILESASTNQTSMYLCASTWGYEQYFGPGTRLTVT.

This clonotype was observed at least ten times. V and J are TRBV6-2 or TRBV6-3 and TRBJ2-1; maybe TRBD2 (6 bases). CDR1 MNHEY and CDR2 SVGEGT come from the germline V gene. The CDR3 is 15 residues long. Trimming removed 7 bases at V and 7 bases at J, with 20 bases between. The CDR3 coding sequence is TGTGCCAGCATCGACGGCGGGAAGTGGGGAAATGAGCAGTTCTTC. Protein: CASIDGGKWGNEQFF.

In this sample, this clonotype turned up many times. The CDR3 loop reads CASSVEGYPSYNEQFF. The CDR3 region has the DNA TGCGCCAGCAGTGTAGAGGGTTACCCCTCCTACAATGAGCAGTTCTTC. The chain has TRBV10-2 and TRBJ2-1; a weak D match, TRBD2 (5 bases). The length of the CDR3 is 16 residues. V shed 4 bases and J shed 0 bases, with 13 bases lying between them. Germline V gene lookup returns CDR1 WSHSY and CDR2 SAAADI.

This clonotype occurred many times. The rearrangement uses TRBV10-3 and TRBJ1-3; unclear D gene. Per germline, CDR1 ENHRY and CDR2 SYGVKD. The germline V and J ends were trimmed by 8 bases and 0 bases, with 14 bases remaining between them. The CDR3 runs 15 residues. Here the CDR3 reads CAIGVAGLSGNTIYF. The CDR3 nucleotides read TGTGCCATCGGGGTCGCCGGGCTCTCTGGAAACACCATATATTTT.

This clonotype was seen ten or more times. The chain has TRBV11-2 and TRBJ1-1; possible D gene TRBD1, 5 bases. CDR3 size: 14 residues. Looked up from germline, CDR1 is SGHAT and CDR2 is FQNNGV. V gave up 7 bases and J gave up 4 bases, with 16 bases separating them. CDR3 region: CASTQISQGTEAFF. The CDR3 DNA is TGTGCCAGCACACAGATTAGTCAGGGCACTGAAGCTTTCTTT.

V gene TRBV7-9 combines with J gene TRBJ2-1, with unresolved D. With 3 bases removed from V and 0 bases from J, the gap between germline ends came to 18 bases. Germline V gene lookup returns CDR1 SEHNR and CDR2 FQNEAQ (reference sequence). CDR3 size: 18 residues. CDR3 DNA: TGTGCCAGCAGCTTTAATCTCTTGCGCCTTGACTCCTACAATGAGCAGTTCTTC. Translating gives CASSFNLLRLDSYNEQFF.

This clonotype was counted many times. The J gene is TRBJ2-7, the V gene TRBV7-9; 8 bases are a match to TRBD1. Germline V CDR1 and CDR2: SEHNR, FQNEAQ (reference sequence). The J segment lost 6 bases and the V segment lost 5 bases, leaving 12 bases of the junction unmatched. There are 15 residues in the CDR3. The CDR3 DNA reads TGTGCCAGCAGCCATTCCGGACAGGGATTAACCGAGCAGTACTTC. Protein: CASSHSGQGLTEQYF. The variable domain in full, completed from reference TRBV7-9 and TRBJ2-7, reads DTGVSQNPRHKITKRGQNVTFRCDPISEHNRLYWYRQTLGQGPEFLTYFQNEAQLEKSRLLSDRFSAERPKGSFSTLEIQRTEQGDSAMYLCASSHSGQGLTEQYFGPGTRLTVT.

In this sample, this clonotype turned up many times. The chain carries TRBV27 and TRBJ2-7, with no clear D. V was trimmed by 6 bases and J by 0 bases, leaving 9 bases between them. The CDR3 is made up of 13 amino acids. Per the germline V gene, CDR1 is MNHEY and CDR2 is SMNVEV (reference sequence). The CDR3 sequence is CASSWATSYEQYF. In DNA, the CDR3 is TGTGCCAGCAGCTGGGCTACCTCCTACGAGCAGTACTTC.

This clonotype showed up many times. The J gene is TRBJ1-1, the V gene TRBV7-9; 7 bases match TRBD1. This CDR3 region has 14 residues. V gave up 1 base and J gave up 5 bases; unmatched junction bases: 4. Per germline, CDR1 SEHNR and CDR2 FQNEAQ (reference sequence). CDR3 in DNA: TGTGCCAGCAGCTTAGATCTACAGGGGACTGAAGCTTTCTTT. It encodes CASSLDLQGTEAFF.

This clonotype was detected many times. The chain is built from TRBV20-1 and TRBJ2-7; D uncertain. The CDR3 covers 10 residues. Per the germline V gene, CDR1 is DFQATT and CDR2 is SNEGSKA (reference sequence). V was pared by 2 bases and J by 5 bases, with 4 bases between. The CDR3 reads CSARRDEQYF. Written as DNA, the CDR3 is TGCAGTGCTAGAAGAGACGAGCAGTACTTC.

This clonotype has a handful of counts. CDR3 nucleotide sequence: TGTGCCAGCGCCCGCCACAGGGAAGAGACCCAGTACTTC. This translates into CASARHREETQYF. The chain has TRBV27 and TRBJ2-5; the D gene is possibly TRBD1 (6 bases). CDR3 length equals 13 residues. Germline CDR1 and CDR2: MNHEY and SMNVEV (reference sequence). The germline V and J ends were trimmed by 8 bases and 3 bases, with 13 bases remaining between them.